The clone carrying this T cell receptor beta chain was counted between two and nine times. Its antigen is unknown. CDR1 is SGHRS and CDR2 is YFSETQ in the germline V gene. The CDR3 totals 15 residues. V lost 4 bases and J lost 3, with 15 bases in between. These data are taken from a study of post-analysis software for immune sequencing data. Study summary: There were relapsing-remitting, secondary progressive and progressive-relapsing multiple sclerosis among the disease courses included. Study-level points and caveats: Patients showed TRBV5-6, TRBV5-1 and TRBV20-1 among roughly 5 TRBV segments more frequent than in controls.

Carried by the TCR beta cDNA libraries were unique molecular identifiers. TCRdb re-called the PCR reads through MiXCR, storing one row per CDR3 protein. Here the sample spans approximately 730,000 distinct CDR3 sequences, roughly 27% being singletons. The chain joins TRBV5-1 to TRBJ2-3, with a tentative D call TRBD1 (5 bases). This TCR derives from a girl between 10 and 17 years old with multiple sclerosis. Sequencing was carried out using blood. The CDR3 nucleotides are TGCGCCAGCAGCGTAGCAGGGTCTTCTACAGATACGCAGTATTTT. It encodes CASSVAGSSTDTQYF.